These 12 T cell receptor beta chains share one sample of origin, sequenced in a study of blood T cell repertoires in COVID-19. Assay: immunoSEQ multiplex PCR; the TCRdb copy retains only in-frame clones and omits some. The profile shows about 81,000 clones, 90% to 95% of them singletons. The sample was peripheral blood. The origin of the receptors is a human donor with active COVID-19. The donor label of this sample is uncertain.

The CDR3 region has the DNA TGCGCCAGCAGCTTGTCGGGGTCAAACACCGGGGAGCTGTTTTTT. It translates to CASSLSGSNTGELFF. The gene calls are TRBV5-1 and TRBJ2-2, with TRBD2 as a possible D gene (5 bases). The V gene's germline CDR1 is SGHRS and CDR2 YFSETQ. The V end was cut by 1 base, the J end by 2 bases, with 9 bases between. CDR3 length equals 15 residues.

The chain combines TRBV6-1 with TRBJ1-3; TRBD1 matches at 11 bases. This CDR3 spans 16 amino acids. The J segment lost 3 bases and the V segment lost 4 bases, leaving 5 bases of the junction unmatched. Germline V gives CDR1 MNHNS, CDR2 SASEGT. CDR3 region: CASSVRTGGSGNTIYF. The CDR3 DNA reads as TGTGCCAGCAGTGTGAGGACAGGGGGCAGTGGAAACACCATATATTTT.

The chain links TRBV18 to TRBJ2-3, with D perhaps matching TRBD2 (5 bases). V was pared by 1 base and J by 2 bases, with 10 bases between. This CDR3 has 15 residues. The germline CDR1 and CDR2 sequences are KGHSH and LQKENI. CDR3 DNA: TGTGCCAGCTCACCACAGGGAGCCAACACAGATACGCAGTATTTT. As protein: CASSPQGANTDTQYF.

The rearrangement uses TRBV28 and TRBJ2-7, with TRBD2 as a possible D gene (6 bases). The CDR3 sequence is 16 residues long. Trimming removed 2 bases from V and 2 bases from J, with 16 bases in between. The V gene's germline CDR1 is MDHEN and CDR2 SYDVKM. The CDR3 spells CASSLETGWGAYEQYF. DNA of the CDR3: TGTGCCAGCAGTTTAGAAACAGGATGGGGGGCCTACGAGCAGTACTTC. Looking up the rest from reference TRBV28 and TRBJ2-7 gives the full variable domain: DVKVTQSSRYLVKRTGEKVFLECVQDMDHENMFWYRQDPGLGLRLIYFSYDVKMKEKGDIPEGYSVSREKKERFSLILESASTNQTSMYLCASSLETGWGAYEQYFGPGTRLTVT.

This clone was observed a handful of times. V is TRBV4-1 and J is TRBJ1-2; tentatively, D is TRBD1 (6 bases). V dropped 5 bases and J dropped 0 bases, with 13 bases sitting between them. The CDR3 is 15 residues long. CDR1 is MGHRA, CDR2 YSYEKL, per germline. CDR3 sequence (DNA): TGCGCCAGCAGCAGTTTCGGACAGCCTAACTATGGCTACACCTTC. Encoded protein: CASSSFGQPNYGYTF.

This chain joins TRBV4-3 and TRBJ2-1, with a tentative D call TRBD2 (6 bases). V gave up 4 bases and J gave up 4 bases, with 14 bases separating them. The CDR3 has 15 residues. The germline CDR1 and CDR2 sequences are LGHNA and YSLEER. The CDR3 DNA reads as TGCGCCAGCAGCCGGGGGACTTACTCTTACAATGAGCAGTTCTTC. It specifies CASSRGTYSYNEQFF.

V usage is TRBV6-2 or TRBV6-3 and J usage is TRBJ1-2; 9 bases line up with TRBD1. V shed 4 bases, J shed 4 bases, and the junction held 10 bases outside the gene matches. CDR1 and CDR2 (germline): MNHEY, SVGEGT. The CDR3 spans 16 residues. CDR3: CASSFSPGQGSYGYTF. CDR3 bases: TGTGCCAGCAGTTTTTCTCCGGGACAGGGTTCCTATGGCTACACCTTC.

The chain joins TRBV29-1 to TRBJ2-5; D may be TRBD1 (5 bases). V shed 2 bases and J shed 4 bases, with 8 bases lying between them. CDR3 length: 12 residues. CDR1 SQVTM and CDR2 ANQGSEA come from the germline V gene. In DNA form, the CDR3 reads TGCAGCGTTGAAAGACAGACAGAGACCCAGTACTTC. This encodes CSVERQTETQYF.

This rearrangement joins TRBV7-9 to TRBJ2-5, with TRBD2 matching 9 bases. V shed 5 bases, J shed 5 bases, and the junction held 6 bases outside the gene matches. The CDR3 is made up of 14 amino acids. Germline values: CDR1 SEHNR, CDR2 FQNEAQ (reference sequence). The CDR3 here is CASSPGTSSETQYF. The CDR3 coding sequence is TGTGCCAGCAGCCCCGGGACTAGCTCGGAGACCCAGTACTTC.

The chain uses TRBV10-2 and TRBJ2-1, with a possible D match to TRBD1 (6 bases). The ends were cut back, 0 bases at V and 12 bases at J, with 12 bases in the middle. Germline assignment: CDR1 WSHSY and CDR2 SAAADI. The CDR3 is made up of 13 amino acids. The CDR3 coding sequence is TGCGCCAGCAGTGAGTCTCGGGACACCATGCAGTTCTTC. Its translation: CASSESRDTMQFF.

J is TRBJ2-3 and V is TRBV4-2, with 12 nucleotides matching TRBD2. Looked up from germline, CDR1 is LGHNA and CDR2 is YNFKEQ. V was clipped by 5 bases and J by 1 base; unmatched bases: 13. The CDR3 has 19 residues. The DNA of the CDR3 is TGTGCCAGCAGCACCCAGGGGGCACTAGCGGGAGGTCGCACAGATACGCAGTATTTT. Protein product: CASSTQGALAGGRTDTQYF.

The rearrangement uses TRBV29-1 and TRBJ2-3, with 7 positions matching TRBD1. The CDR3 is 12 residues long. Germline CDR1 is SQVTM and CDR2 is ANQGSEA. J lost 6 bases, V lost 3 bases, and 3 bases had no gene match. The CDR3 nucleotides read TGCAGCGTTGAGCAGGGGGTCGATACGCAGTATTTT. Translation: CSVEQGVDTQYF.